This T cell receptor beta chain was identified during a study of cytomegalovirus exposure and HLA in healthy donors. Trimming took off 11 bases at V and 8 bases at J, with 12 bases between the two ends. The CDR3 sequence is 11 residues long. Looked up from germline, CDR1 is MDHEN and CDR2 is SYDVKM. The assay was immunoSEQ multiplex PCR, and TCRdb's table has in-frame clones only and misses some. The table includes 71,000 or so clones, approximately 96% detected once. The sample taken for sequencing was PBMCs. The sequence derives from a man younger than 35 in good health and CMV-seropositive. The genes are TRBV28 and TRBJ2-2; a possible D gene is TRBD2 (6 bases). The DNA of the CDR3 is TGTGCCGGCGGGACCTTGGGGGAGCTGTTTTTT. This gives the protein CAGGTLGELFF.